The rows below give T cell receptor beta chains drawn from one sample of a study of circulating and synovial CD4+ cells in juvenile arthritis. TCRdb's copy holds only in-frame clones and misses some; the assay was immunoSEQ multiplex PCR. The data contain about 39,000 clones, over 85% of them singletons. The sample comprised CD4+ T cells from blood. The receptors stem from a human donor with juvenile idiopathic arthritis. The CDR3 runs from the conserved cysteine through the conserved F or W. A D gene is named only where the DNA matches it firmly. Where a row states a size, it is once, few, many or the class of an expanded clone; other rows omit it.

>TRBV4-3|TRBJ1-6|NA|NA
TGCGCCAGCAGCCAAGTAATTGGAGCCTATAATTCCCCCCTCCACTTT
CASSQVIGAYNSPLHF
>TRBV20-1|TRBJ1-3|NA|NA
TGCAGTGGGACAGACAGAAACACCATATATTTT
CSGTDRNTIYF
>TRBV6-1|TRBJ1-2|NA|TRBD1
TGTGCCATATTCGACAGGGGTAATGGCTACACCTTC
CAIFDRGNGYTF
>TRBV27|TRBJ2-7|few|TRBD1
TGTGCCAGCAGTTTATCGTCCTCACAGGGGTACGAGCAGTACTTC
CASSLSSSQGYEQYF
>TRBV2|TRBJ2-3|NA|TRBD2
TGTGCCAGCAGTTTAGCGGGGGGGGGCACAGATACGCAGTATTTT
CASSLAGGGTDTQYF
>TRBV2|TRBJ2-2|NA|NA
TGTGCCAGCAGTGAAAGGGGGGGTAGGACCGGGGAGCTGTTTTTT
CASSERGGRTGELFF
>TRBV4-3|TRBJ2-3|NA|NA
TGCGCCAGCAGCCAAAATACAGGGAATACGCAGTATTTT
CASSQNTGNTQYF
>TRBV11-3|TRBJ1-4|NA|TRBD1
TGTGCCAGCAGCCTTCCGGACACGCGGACAGGGGCAACTAATGAAAAACTGTTTTTT
CASSLPDTRTGATNEKLFF
>TRBV5-1|TRBJ2-7|NA|NA
TGCGCCAGCAGCTTGGCAGGAACAGGTCGCAGCTCCTACGAGCAGTACTTC
CASSLAGTGRSSYEQYF
>TRBV5-1|TRBJ2-1|NA|NA
TGCGCCAGCAGCTTGGAGGCAGGGGCTTACAATGAGCAGTTCTTC
CASSLEAGAYNEQFF
>TRBV7-7|TRBJ2-3|NA|NA
TGTGCCAGCAGCGCTACAGGGTTAGTAACAGATACGCAGTATTTT
CASSATGLVTDTQYF
>TRBV6-1|TRBJ2-5|NA|TRBD1
TGTGCCAGCACCTACAGGGGGTGGGAGGAGACCCAGTACTTC
CASTYRGWEETQYF
>TRBV12-5|TRBJ1-6|NA|TRBD1
TGTGCTAGTGGCTCGACAGGGAGTTTAGGTTCCCCCCTCCACTTT
CASGSTGSLGSPLHF
>TRBV6-5|TRBJ1-2|once|NA
TGTGCCAGCAGTTATTCGTACAGGGCGCCTCACTTC
CASSYSYRAPHF
>TRBV4-2|TRBJ2-2|NA|NA
TGTGCCAGCAGCCAAGGACAGGGAGGAAACACCGGGGAGCTGTTTTTT
CASSQGQGGNTGELFF
>TRBV7-3|TRBJ2-7|NA|TRBD2
TGTGCCAGCAGCTTATCGGGGGGGCTTCTTGGCTACGAGCAGTACTTC
CASSLSGGLLGYEQYF
>TRBV30|TRBJ2-7|NA|TRBD1
TGTGCCTGGAAAGGACAGGTCTTGGGTGAGCAGTACTTC
CAWKGQVLGEQYF
>TRBV27|TRBJ1-1|NA|NA
TGTGCCAGCAGTTTATACCAGGGTGAAGCTTTCTTT
CASSLYQGEAFF
>TRBV2|TRBJ1-4|NA|NA
TGTGCCAGCAGTGAGGGCAGGAATGAAAAACTGTTTTTT
CASSEGRNEKLFF
>TRBV2|TRBJ1-1|NA|NA
TGTGCCAGCAGTGAACCGAGGGTCGTGAACACTGAAGCTTTCTTT
CASSEPRVVNTEAFF
>TRBV7-2|TRBJ2-7|NA|TRBD2
TGTGCCAGCAGCCTCTTAAGCGGGGTCCAGTACTTC
CASSLLSGVQYF
>TRBV7-6|TRBJ2-2|NA|TRBD1
TGTGCCAGCAGCTTAGATCCTAGGACAGGAGACACCGGGGAGCTGTTTTTT
CASSLDPRTGDTGELFF
>TRBV5-1|TRBJ1-4|NA|NA
TGCGCCAGCAGCTTGGGGGTCGGGACAACTGAAAAACTGTTTTTT
CASSLGVGTTEKLFF
>TRBV6-4|TRBJ2-3|NA|TRBD2
TGTGCCAGCAGCCGTACTAGCGGGGGGGCCACAGATACGCAGTATTTT
CASSRTSGGATDTQYF
>TRBV9|TRBJ1-1|once|TRBD1
TGTGCCAGCAGCGGTCCAGGGGGGACTGAAGCTTTCTTT
CASSGPGGTEAFF
>TRBV29-1|TRBJ2-1|NA|NA
TGCAGCGTTTTGACAGGCGAGCAGTTCTTC
CSVLTGEQFF
>TRBV5-4|TRBJ2-1|NA|NA
TGTGCCAGCAGCCCGGACAGACTCCCAGGGTACAATGAGCAGTTCTTC
CASSPDRLPGYNEQFF
>TRBV4-3|TRBJ2-5|NA|TRBD2
TGCGCCAGCAGCCAGACGGGACTAGCGGGGGGAAGAGGAGAGACCCAGTACTTC
CASSQTGLAGGRGETQYF
>TRBV7-8|TRBJ1-2|once|NA
TGTGCCAGCAGCTTATCGGGGGGCGAAGGCTATGGCTACACCTTC
CASSLSGGEGYGYTF
>TRBV6-4|TRBJ1-3|NA|NA
TGTGCCAGCAGTTCCTGGGACATAAATGGAAACACCATATATTTT
CASSSWDINGNTIYF
>TRBV5-6|TRBJ1-1|once|NA
TGTGCCAGCAGCTTCCGGGACTGGTCTTTCTTT
CASSFRDWSFF
>TRBV18|TRBJ2-7|few|TRBD1
TGTGCCAGCTCACGGGACAGCTCCTACGAGCAGTACTTC
CASSRDSSYEQYF
>TRBV5-1|TRBJ2-7|NA|TRBD1
TGCGCCAGCAGCTTGGGCAGGACAGGGCCCTACGAGCAGTACTTC
CASSLGRTGPYEQYF
>TRBV21-1|TRBJ1-1|NA|NA
TGTGCCAGAGAAACAGGGATGAACACTGAAGCTTTCTTT
CARETGMNTEAFF
>TRBV6-1|TRBJ1-2|NA|NA
TGTGCCAGCAGTGAACAGAACTATGGCTACACCTTC
CASSEQNYGYTF
>TRBV20-1|TRBJ1-2|NA|TRBD1
TGCAGTGGGACAGGCGCCTATGGCTACACCTTC
CSGTGAYGYTF
>TRBV6-1|TRBJ1-2|NA|TRBD1
TGTGCCAGCAGTGAAACAGGACAGGTGAATGACGGCTACACCTTC
CASSETGQVNDGYTF
>TRBV28|TRBJ1-1|NA|TRBD1
TGTGCCAGCAGTCTTACAGGGGGCACTGAAGCTTTCTTT
CASSLTGGTEAFF
>TRBV2|TRBJ2-3|once|NA
TGTGCCAGCAGGTCCTGGGGGCAGACGGGCACAGATACGCAGTATTTT
CASRSWGQTGTDTQYF
>TRBV9|TRBJ2-7|NA|NA
TGTGCCAGCAGCGTAGGGCGGAGCTCCTACGAGCAGTACTTC
CASSVGRSSYEQYF
>TRBV5-4|TRBJ2-4|NA|TRBD2
TGTGCCAGCAGCTTGGAGATTAGCGGGGGGAAAAACATTCAGTACTTC
CASSLEISGGKNIQYF